This T cell receptor (beta chain) derives from a study of tumor-infiltrating lymphocytes in primary liver carcinoma. After removal of 7 bases from V and 8 bases from J, the junction contained 16 bases not matched to a gene. Germline CDR1 reads SGHNT; CDR2 reads YENEEA. There are 17 residues in the CDR3. It was from about 20-30 mg of unsorted bulk tissue that RNA and DNA were co-extracted. A constant-region primer served to make TCR beta cDNA from approximately 490 ng total RNA. Three rounds of nested multiplex PCR with slightly modified ARM-PCR produced TCR beta libraries. In the first two PCR rounds, TRBV1-TRBV30 forward primers were paired with a C-beta reverse primer, and each round lasted approximately 9 cycles. TCRdb called the multiplex PCR reads again in MiXCR, with one record for every CDR3 protein. The sample holds 100,000 or so distinct CDR3 sequences; around 73% are singletons and the top ten take 12%.

The chain couples TRBV11-3 to TRBJ2-2, with 10 bases lining up with TRBD2. This clonotype was sampled from a woman between 55 and 75 years old with primary liver carcinoma and hepatitis B virus infection. The specimen sequenced was liver tumor tissue from sampling region 2. As to subset: tumor region T2, inferior pole. The CDR3 reads CASNPNPNLAGVGELFF. For the CDR3, the DNA is TGTGCCAGCAACCCGAACCCTAACCTAGCGGGAGTTGGGGAGCTGTTTTTT.